The 23 T cell receptor beta chains listed next were all sequenced from one sample in a study of T cells in Graves' hyperthyroidism and ophthalmopathy. From RNA transcripts, TCR beta CDR3 regions were amplified. A set of HTBI primers served as the primers for a first-round RT-PCR of the TCR CDR3. Using its own MiXCR run on the multiplex PCR reads, TCRdb lists one record per CDR3 protein. The data hold hundreds of thousands of distinct CDR3 sequences, with 14% observed a single time. The specimen sequenced was blood. These receptors all come from a woman aged 18-35 years with Graves' hyperthyroidism.

This chain connects TRBV7-2 to TRBJ2-3, with D possibly being TRBD2 (6 bases). The length of the CDR3 is 17 residues. Germline values: CDR1 SGHTA, CDR2 FQGNSA. V was clipped by 5 bases and J by 2 bases, with 20 bases between them. In DNA form, the CDR3 reads TGTGCCAGCAGCCCCCTCGGAAGGGGAGGCGACACAGATACGCAGTATTTT. This gives the protein CASSPLGRGGDTDTQYF.

This clonotype was observed many times. The J gene is TRBJ2-5, the V gene TRBV18; D gene ambiguous. Germline V gene sequence: CDR1 KGHSH, CDR2 LQKENI. V was pared by 0 bases and J by 5 bases, with 10 bases between. This CDR3 has 14 residues. This CDR3 reads CASSPPESWETQYF. CDR3 DNA sequence: TGTGCCAGCTCACCACCCGAGAGTTGGGAGACCCAGTACTTC.

This clonotype has at least ten counts. The genes are TRBV6-1 and TRBJ2-1; D is undetermined. Germline assignment: CDR1 MNHNS and CDR2 SASEGT. The CDR3 spans 16 residues. V lost 5 bases and J lost 2, with 16 bases in between. CDR3 coding DNA: TGTGCCAGCAGTCAAGGGTTAATAGAAACCTACAATGAGCAGTTCTTC. Its protein product is CASSQGLIETYNEQFF.

This clonotype was recorded at least ten times. The chain has TRBV2 and TRBJ2-2, with 7 bases aligning to TRBD2. The ends lost 4 bases at V and 1 base at J; junction bases unmatched: 0. The germline gives CDR1 SNHLY, CDR2 FYNNEI. This CDR3 is built from 14 residues. In DNA form, the CDR3 reads TGTGCCAGCAGTGCTAGCGGGAACACCGGGGAGCTGTTTTTT. It specifies CASSASGNTGELFF.

Ten or more counts support this clonotype. This sequence joins TRBV3-1 and TRBJ2-7; D perhaps matches TRBD2 (5 bases). Trimming took off 1 base at V and 0 bases at J, with 16 bases between the two ends. Germline loops: CDR1 LGHDT, CDR2 YNNKEL (reference sequence). The CDR3 loop spans 17 amino acids. CDR3 in DNA: TGTGCCAGCAGCCAAGTTCGTCTGCTAGCCAACTCCTACGAGCAGTACTTC. Its protein is CASSQVRLLANSYEQYF.

This clonotype has ten or more counts. The chain couples TRBV11-3 to TRBJ2-1; 12 nucleotides match TRBD2. This CDR3 spans 16 amino acids. Per the germline V gene, CDR1 is SGHNT and CDR2 is YENEEA. Trimming cost V 2 bases and J 7 bases; bases outside gene matches: 6. CDR3: CASSLRTSGIGNEQFF. CDR3 DNA sequence: TGTGCCAGCAGCTTAAGGACTAGCGGGATAGGAAATGAGCAGTTCTTC.

This clonotype occurred many times. This chain uses TRBV20-1 with TRBJ2-1, with D perhaps given as TRBD1 or TRBD2 (5 bases each). In germline, CDR1 is DFQATT, CDR2 SNEGSKA (reference sequence). This CDR3 has 14 amino acids. V was clipped by 6 bases and J by 2 bases, with 14 bases between them. The CDR3 nucleotides read TGCAGTGCCCATTTCGGGACGACCTACAATGAGCAGTTCTTC. Its protein product is CSAHFGTTYNEQFF.

This clonotype was recorded many times. The rearrangement links TRBV30 to TRBJ2-7; perhaps TRBD2 as D (6 bases). The CDR3 consists of 11 residues. Germline CDR1 and CDR2: GTSNPN and SVGIG (reference sequence). V lost 5 bases to trimming and J lost 4 bases, with 9 bases between them. The CDR3 is CAWEGRYEQYF. CDR3 bases: TGTGCCTGGGAGGGGAGGTACGAGCAGTACTTC.

This clonotype was seen only a few times. The rearrangement joins TRBV19 to TRBJ1-5; D gene ambiguous. The CDR3 is 17 amino acids. Deletions cut 5 bases from V and 1 base from J, with 18 bases between. The germline CDR1 and CDR2 sequences are LNHDA and SQIVND (reference sequence). In DNA form, the CDR3 reads TGTGCCAGTAGTGACTCCGGCCCCTTCGACAGCAATCAGCCCCAGCATTTT. Translated: CASSDSGPFDSNQPQHF.

A few counts support this clonotype. The chain is built from TRBV6-2 or TRBV6-3 and TRBJ2-1; the D gene is possibly TRBD2 (5 bases). Germline V gene sequence: CDR1 MNHEY, CDR2 SVGEGT. The V end lost 1 base, the J end lost 2 bases, and 12 bases lay between the germline ends. The CDR3 is 16 residues long. In DNA, the CDR3 is TGTGCCAGCAGTTACTACTCCCCGAGGGCCTACAATGAGCAGTTCTTC. Amino acids: CASSYYSPRAYNEQFF.

This clonotype has only a few counts. V usage is TRBV7-2 and J usage is TRBJ2-1; D gene ambiguous. Germline values: CDR1 SGHTA, CDR2 FQGNSA. This CDR3 has 14 amino acids. V was clipped by 4 bases and J by 4 bases, with 11 bases between them. CDR3 sequence (DNA): TGTGCCAGCAGCTCGGTCGGAACTTACAATGAGCAGTTCTTC. Encoded protein: CASSSVGTYNEQFF.

This sequence joins TRBV20-1 and TRBJ2-4; 8 nucleotides match TRBD2. The DNA end favors TRBJ2-7, so the J call may be wrong. The V gene's germline CDR1 is DFQATT and CDR2 SNEGSKA (reference sequence). The CDR3 is made up of 14 amino acids. CDR3 in amino acids: CSARGGLAGDEQYF. The DNA of the CDR3 is TGCAGTGCTAGAGGAGGGCTAGCGGGCGACGAGCAGTACTTC.

There are a few counts of this clonotype. A much larger clone sits a single nucleotide away, making a read error possible. The chain recombines TRBV18 with TRBJ1-4; D uncertain. This CDR3 spans 13 amino acids. Germline V gives CDR1 KGHSH, CDR2 LQKENI. Trimming cost V 2 bases and J 5 bases, with 6 bases left between them. CDR3 in amino acids: CASSPGRNEKLFF. CDR3 nucleotide sequence: TGTGCCAGCTCACCAGGCAGGAATGAAAAACTGTTTTTT.

This clonotype has ten or more counts. The chain combines TRBV28 with TRBJ2-7, with TRBD2 matching 11 bases. V was clipped by 2 bases and J by 4 bases; unmatched bases: 7. Looked up from germline, CDR1 is MDHEN and CDR2 is SYDVKM. The CDR3 runs 16 residues. The CDR3 reads CASSLLAGGLPYEQYF. The CDR3 DNA sequence: TGTGCCAGCAGTTTACTAGCGGGAGGACTTCCTTACGAGCAGTACTTC.

This clonotype was seen many times. The chain recombines TRBV11-2 with TRBJ2-3; no clear D. This CDR3 contains 15 residues. CDR1 and CDR2 (germline): SGHAT, FQNNGV. Trimming shortened V by 4 bases and J by 2 bases, and 13 bases separated the two germline ends. The CDR3 reads CASSSGRASTDTQYF. The DNA of the CDR3 is TGTGCCAGCAGCTCCGGTCGAGCCTCCACAGATACGCAGTATTTT.

This clonotype was found a few times. The chain links TRBV20-1 to TRBJ1-5; perhaps TRBD1 as D (5 bases). This CDR3 is built from 17 residues. The germline V gene encodes CDR1 DFQATT and CDR2 SNEGSKA (reference sequence). V lost 6 bases to trimming and J lost 6 bases, with 27 bases between them. CDR3 loop: CSATEGWKGPSGQPQHF. CDR3 in DNA: TGCAGTGCCACCGAAGGTTGGAAGGGACCGAGCGGTCAGCCCCAGCATTTT.

This clonotype was seen many times. This sequence joins TRBV6-6 and TRBJ2-2; no clear D gene. V was shortened by 3 bases and J by 1 base, with 3 bases between the two germline ends. Germline V gene sequence: CDR1 MNHNY, CDR2 SVGAGI (reference sequence). The CDR3 spans 13 residues. The CDR3 region has the DNA TGTGCCAGCAGTTATTTGAACACCGGGGAGCTGTTTTTT. Its protein product is CASSYLNTGELFF.

Only a few counts were recorded for this clonotype. The V gene is TRBV19, the J gene TRBJ2-1, with 10 bases identical to TRBD2. V lost 4 bases to trimming and J lost 5 bases; unmatched junction nucleotides: 11. Germline V lookup: CDR1 LNHDA, CDR2 SQIVND (reference sequence). The CDR3 totals 17 residues. The chain's CDR3 is CASSTPTRLAGDNEQFF. CDR3 bases: TGTGCCAGTAGTACCCCCACTCGACTAGCGGGTGACAATGAGCAGTTCTTC.

This clonotype was seen only a few times. V is TRBV30 and J is TRBJ2-3; tentative D call: TRBD1 (6 bases). V shed 4 bases and J shed 4 bases, with 15 bases lying between them. The CDR3 has 14 residues. The germline V gene encodes CDR1 GTSNPN and CDR2 SVGIG (reference sequence). The CDR3 DNA reads TGTGCCTGGAACGAGGGGGTTATCGCAGATACGCAGTATTTT. Its protein product is CAWNEGVIADTQYF.

This clonotype was found a few times. The chain has TRBV6-1 and TRBJ1-2; a possible D gene is TRBD1 (6 bases). The germline V gene encodes CDR1 MNHNS and CDR2 SASEGT. V gave up 5 bases and J gave up 8 bases, with 15 bases separating them. The CDR3 runs to 13 residues. The CDR3 spells CASSPAGVTGYTF. In nucleotides, the CDR3 is TGTGCCAGCAGTCCTGCAGGGGTCACGGGCTACACCTTC.

The genes are TRBV4-3 and TRBJ1-2, with D possibly TRBD1 on 6 matching bases. Trimming took off 0 bases at V and 6 bases at J, with 17 bases between the two ends. This CDR3 spans 16 amino acids. Germline V CDR1 and CDR2: LGHNA, YSLEER. CDR3 protein: CASSQDTGLSVHGYTF. The CDR3 coding sequence is TGCGCCAGCAGCCAAGATACAGGGTTAAGTGTTCATGGCTACACCTTC.

This clonotype was seen ten or more times. This chain connects TRBV30 to TRBJ1-1; D ambiguous. The V end lost 3 bases, the J end lost 5 bases, and 10 bases lay between the germline ends. Germline loops: CDR1 GTSNPN, CDR2 SVGIG (reference sequence). The CDR3 totals 12 residues. The CDR3 here is CAWRDGWTEAFF. The CDR3 DNA sequence: TGTGCCTGGAGGGATGGTTGGACTGAAGCTTTCTTT.

This clonotype was found a few times. Since no conserved phenylalanine or tryptophan closes the CDR3, a read error is the likely cause. CDR3 loop: CASSDQVYEQYL. The CDR3 DNA sequence: TGTGCCAGCAGTGACCAGGTCTACGAGCAGTACCTC. V is TRBV6-1 and J is TRBJ2-7; D is ambiguous. Trimming stripped 3 bases from V and 3 bases from J, with 6 bases between. Germline-derived CDR1 and CDR2 are MNHNS and SASEGT. The CDR3 is 12 amino acids.